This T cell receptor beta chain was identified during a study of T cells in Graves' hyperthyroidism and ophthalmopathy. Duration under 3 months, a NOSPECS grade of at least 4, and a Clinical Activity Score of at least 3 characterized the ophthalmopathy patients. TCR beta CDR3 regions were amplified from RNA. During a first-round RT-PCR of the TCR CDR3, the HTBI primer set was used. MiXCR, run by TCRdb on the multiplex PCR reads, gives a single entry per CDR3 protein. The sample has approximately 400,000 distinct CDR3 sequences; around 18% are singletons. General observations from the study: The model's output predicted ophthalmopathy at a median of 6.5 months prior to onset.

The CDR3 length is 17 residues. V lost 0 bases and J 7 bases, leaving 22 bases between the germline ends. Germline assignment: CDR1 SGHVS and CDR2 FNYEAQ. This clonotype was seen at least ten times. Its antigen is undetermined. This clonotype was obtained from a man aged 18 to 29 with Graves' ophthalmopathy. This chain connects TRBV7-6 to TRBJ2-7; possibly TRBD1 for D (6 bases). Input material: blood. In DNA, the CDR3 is TGTGCCAGCAGCTTAGCGAGGGGGACCGTTTGGGGCGAGGAGCAGTACTTC. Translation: CASSLARGTVWGEEQYF.